A selection of T cell receptor beta chains follows, all from one sample in a study of T-cell reconstitution after alpha-beta-depleted transplantation in children. MiXCR, run by TCRdb on the PCR reads, gives a single entry per CDR3 protein. Of 250,000 to 350,000 distinct CDR3 sequences listed, more than 9% are singletons. The sequences come from PBMCs from the stem cell graft donor, collected from the stem cell graft. The receptors come from a human donor who donated a stem cell graft to a child with SCID. Each CDR3 is given with its conserved first and last residue. Each record gives: clone size, D gene, J gene, V gene, CDR3 DNA, CDR3 protein. D genes are given only for firm matches. Only some rows state a clone size, as once, few, many or a class for expanded clones.

clone_size: NA
d_call: NA
j_call: TRBJ2-7
v_call: TRBV5-1
cdr3_nt: TGCGCCAGCAGCCCGATTCAAGGAAGGACCACCTACGAGCAGTACTTC
cdr3_aa: CASSPIQGRTTYEQYF

clone_size: few
d_call: TRBD1
j_call: TRBJ2-5
v_call: TRBV4-1
cdr3_nt: TGCGCCAGCAGCCAAGAGGGGTGGGACAGGGAGGAGACCCAGTACTTC
cdr3_aa: CASSQEGWDREETQYF

clone_size: NA
d_call: NA
j_call: TRBJ2-3
v_call: TRBV7-6
cdr3_nt: TGTGCCAGCAGCTCCGTTCCCCAAATAGGGGGAAGCACAGATACGCAGTATTTT
cdr3_aa: CASSSVPQIGGSTDTQYF

clone_size: many
d_call: NA
j_call: TRBJ2-1
v_call: TRBV27
cdr3_nt: TGTGCCAGCAGTTTCTTAGACAGCTACAATGAGCAGTTCTTC
cdr3_aa: CASSFLDSYNEQFF

clone_size: NA
d_call: NA
j_call: TRBJ1-5
v_call: TRBV12-3/TRBV12-4
cdr3_nt: TGTGCCAGCAGTTTTGGCGAGAATCAGCCCCAGCATTTT
cdr3_aa: CASSFGENQPQHF

clone_size: few
d_call: NA
j_call: TRBJ2-1
v_call: TRBV12-3/TRBV12-4
cdr3_nt: TGTGCCAGCAGCCCAGAGGGGTTCGCCTACAATGAGCAGTTCTTC
cdr3_aa: CASSPEGFAYNEQFF

clone_size: many
d_call: NA
j_call: TRBJ2-2
v_call: TRBV2
cdr3_nt: TGTGCCAGCCGGGGCGGGGAGCTGTTTTTT
cdr3_aa: CASRGGELFF

clone_size: NA
d_call: NA
j_call: TRBJ2-3
v_call: TRBV7-4
cdr3_nt: TGTGCCTCCACCAAGGTGGGGCCTTGGACAGATACGCAGTATTTT
cdr3_aa: CASTKVGPWTDTQYF

clone_size: few
d_call: TRBD1
j_call: TRBJ2-5
v_call: TRBV7-2
cdr3_nt: TGTGCCAGCAGCCTACAGACAGGGCAAGAGACCCAGTACTTC
cdr3_aa: CASSLQTGQETQYF

clone_size: NA
d_call: NA
j_call: TRBJ1-2
v_call: TRBV12-3/TRBV12-4
cdr3_nt: TGTGCCAGCCTTGGGGGGGCCCATGGCTACACCTTC
cdr3_aa: CASLGGAHGYTF

clone_size: few
d_call: TRBD1
j_call: TRBJ2-1
v_call: TRBV20-1
cdr3_nt: TGCAGTGCTAGAGGGACAGGGCATACCTACAATGAGCAGTTCTTC
cdr3_aa: CSARGTGHTYNEQFF

clone_size: NA
d_call: TRBD1
j_call: TRBJ1-2
v_call: TRBV5-1
cdr3_nt: TGCGCCAGCAGCTGGGACAGGGGTTATGGCTACACCTTC
cdr3_aa: CASSWDRGYGYTF

clone_size: NA
d_call: NA
j_call: TRBJ2-1
v_call: TRBV12-3/TRBV12-4
cdr3_nt: TGTGCCAGCAGTTTTCGTTTCAATGAGCAGTTCTTC
cdr3_aa: CASSFRFNEQFF

clone_size: few
d_call: TRBD2
j_call: TRBJ2-7
v_call: TRBV5-1
cdr3_nt: TGCGCCAGCAGCCCGGGACTAGCGGGGGGCAACGAGCAGTACTTC
cdr3_aa: CASSPGLAGGNEQYF

clone_size: NA
d_call: NA
j_call: TRBJ2-3
v_call: TRBV5-1
cdr3_nt: TGCGCCAGCAGCCTTCTCGGGGCCAGCACAGATACGCAGTATTTT
cdr3_aa: CASSLLGASTDTQYF

clone_size: NA
d_call: TRBD2
j_call: TRBJ2-7
v_call: TRBV2
cdr3_nt: TGTGCCAGCAGGGACCTACTAGCGGGGATTTACGAGCAGTACTTC
cdr3_aa: CASRDLLAGIYEQYF